This T cell receptor beta chain was recorded in a study of blood T cell repertoires in COVID-19. This CDR3 comprises 19 residues. With V trimmed by 4 bases and J by 0 bases, 11 bases remained unmatched. Germline-derived CDR1 and CDR2 are LNHDA and SQIVND (reference sequence). Profiling relied on immunoSEQ multiplex PCR, and the TCRdb table lists in-frame clones only, not all of them. This sample has hundreds of thousands of clones, with 88% found just once. Enrolled during active infection, Seattle patients were then followed longitudinally. The TCR was taken from a woman in her thirties with COVID-19, enrolled during active disease. The sample consisted of peripheral blood. The chain couples TRBV19 to TRBJ2-6, with TRBD1 identical over 8 bases. DNA of the CDR3: TGTGCCAGTAGTACCGCCCGGACAGGGAGGTACTCTGGGGCCAACGTCCTGACTTTC. This gives the protein CASSTARTGRYSGANVLTF.